These 5 T cell receptor beta chains were sequenced from one sample in a study of blood T cell repertoires in COVID-19. The assay was immunoSEQ multiplex PCR, and TCRdb's table has in-frame clones only and misses some. The table has tens of thousands of clones, approximately 89% seen once; the top ten hold around 10%. The specimen sequenced was peripheral blood. These receptors came from an elderly man with acute or convalescent COVID-19.

The V call is TRBV3-1 (or the pseudogene TRBV3-2), the J call TRBJ2-3, with 7 positions matching TRBD1. The CDR3 is made up of 14 amino acids. The V gene's germline CDR1 is LGHDT and CDR2 YNNKEL (reference sequence). The V segment lost 8 bases and the J segment 5 bases; nucleotides outside the gene matches: 10. CDR3 DNA sequence: TGTGCCAGCGGCGACAGGGCGAGGGTAGATACGCAGTATTTT. Its translation is CASGDRARVDTQYF.

J is TRBJ2-1 and V is TRBV28, with 8 positions matching TRBD2. V dropped 1 base and J dropped 4; count of bases not matched to a gene: 3. The CDR3 covers 15 residues. Germline CDR1 is MDHEN and CDR2 is SYDVKM. CDR3 DNA sequence: TGTGCCAGCAGTTTATACGGGAGGGTTTACAATGAGCAGTTCTTC. Amino acid sequence: CASSLYGRVYNEQFF. Supplemented by reference TRBV28 and TRBJ2-1, the full variable domain reads DVKVTQSSRYLVKRTGEKVFLECVQDMDHENMFWYRQDPGLGLRLIYFSYDVKMKEKGDIPEGYSVSREKKERFSLILESASTNQTSMYLCASSLYGRVYNEQFFGPGTRLTVL.

The rearrangement links TRBV27 to TRBJ1-5; perhaps TRBD1 as D (5 bases). V lost 8 bases and J 11 bases, leaving 16 bases between the germline ends. Germline-derived CDR1 and CDR2 are MNHEY and SMNVEV (reference sequence). This CDR3 is 12 amino acids long. This chain's CDR3 is CASGDFGIAQHF. The CDR3 DNA follows: TGTGCCAGCGGGGACTTTGGGATCGCCCAGCATTTT.

This chain connects TRBV5-1 to TRBJ2-5; 12 bases are a match to TRBD2. Germline assignment: CDR1 SGHRS and CDR2 YFSETQ. Trimming took 1 base from V and 5 from J; bases not matched to a gene: 3. The length of the CDR3 is 15 residues. The DNA for the CDR3 is TGCGCCAGCAGCTTGAGACTAGCGGGAGAGGAGACCCAGTACTTC. It translates to CASSLRLAGEETQYF. Variable domain in full (rest from reference TRBV5-1 and TRBJ2-5): KAGVTQTPRYLIKTRGQQVTLSCSPISGHRSVSWYQQTPGQGLQFLFEYFSETQRNKGNFPGRFSGRQFSNSRSEMNVSTLELGDSALYLCASSLRLAGEETQYFGPGTRLLVL.

This chain joins TRBV6-5 and TRBJ2-3; TRBD2 aligns across 7 bases. V lost 6 bases to trimming and J lost 0 bases; unmatched junction nucleotides: 3. Germline values: CDR1 MNHEY, CDR2 SVGAGI. The CDR3 sequence is 14 residues long. CDR3 bases: TGTGCCAGCAGCCCACTAGCGAGCACAGATACGCAGTATTTT. Its translation: CASSPLASTDTQYF.